The 10 T cell receptor beta chains below come from one sample, sequenced in a study of blood T cells in healthy people across ages (dated by TCRdb to the mid-2010s). Receptor libraries were prepared by 5' RACE. The sample was run on an Illumina HiSeq 2500. A second about 7 to 11 cycle PCR used a sample-barcoded 5' primer and a J-beta primer mix. TCRdb passed the public sequencing reads through fastp at Q25 and MiXCR, retaining productive beta sequences. Identical CDR3 protein sequences are pooled into one entry, listed with their most common genes and DNA. Across this sample there are approximately 1,000,000 distinct CDR3 sequences, with roughly two fifths seen only once. The ten largest clones take up less than 15% of the sample. The sequenced sample consisted of blood. These receptors were taken from a young man in good health.

The gene calls are TRBV4-1 and TRBJ1-2; no clear D gene. The germline V gene encodes CDR1 MGHRA and CDR2 YSYEKL. This CDR3 region has 15 residues. The V end lost 3 bases, the J end lost 0 bases, and 11 bases lay between the germline ends. The CDR3 reads CASSQVAAANYGYTF. The CDR3 coding sequence is TGCGCCAGCAGCCAGGTGGCAGCTGCTAACTATGGCTACACCTTC.

CDR3 region: CASSPQTGVLHEQYF. CDR3 coding DNA: TGTGCCAGCAGCCCGCAAACAGGGGTATTACACGAGCAGTACTTC. The rearrangement links TRBV7-6 to TRBJ2-7, with 7 bases that match TRBD1. The length of the CDR3 is 15 residues. V was pared by 5 bases and J by 5 bases, with 12 bases of the junction left unmatched. Germline V gene data show CDR1 as SGHVS and CDR2 as FNYEAQ.

V and J are TRBV20-1 and TRBJ1-2; D might be TRBD1 (5 bases). The germline gives CDR1 DFQATT, CDR2 SNEGSKA (reference sequence). Trimming took off 6 bases at V and 6 bases at J, with 11 bases between the two ends. The CDR3 is 11 amino acids. The CDR3 bases are TGCAGTGCAGCCCGGGGACATGGCTACACCTTC. It codes for CSAARGHGYTF.

The genes are TRBV6-1 and TRBJ1-2; D is unresolved. Trimming took 8 bases from V and 5 from J, leaving 15 bases between them. There are 13 residues in the CDR3. The V gene's germline CDR1 is MNHNS and CDR2 SASEGT. For the CDR3, the DNA is TGTGCCAGCCGAGAAACACTCACTTATGGCTACACCTTC. It yields the protein CASRETLTYGYTF.

The genes are TRBV20-1 and TRBJ2-1, with TRBD2 identical over 9 bases. The CDR3 has 14 amino acids. Germline CDR1 and CDR2: DFQATT and SNEGSKA (reference sequence). V trimming: 7 bases; J trimming: 8 bases; junction bases outside the gene matches: 12. The CDR3 coding sequence is TGCAGTGTTATAAAGAGCGGGGGGAACGATGAGCAGTTCTTC. This encodes CSVIKSGGNDEQFF.

This clonotype has more than one count but fewer than ten. J is TRBJ2-5 and V is TRBV29-1; 8 nucleotides match TRBD2. The CDR3 runs 14 residues. CDR1 is SQVTM, CDR2 ANQGSEA, per germline. With V trimmed by 3 bases and J by 4 bases, 7 bases remained unmatched. The CDR3 nucleotides are TGCAGCGTTGAGGCGGGGGGAACCAGAGAGACCCAGTACTTC. This translates into CSVEAGGTRETQYF. Together with reference TRBV29-1 and TRBJ2-5, the CDR3 gives the full variable domain: SAVISQKPSRDICQRGTSLTIQCQVDSQVTMMFWYRQQPGQSLTLIATANQGSEATYESGFVIDKFPISRPNLTFSTLTVSNMSPEDSSIYLCSVEAGGTRETQYFGPGTRLLVL.

CDR3 in DNA: TGTGCCAGCAGCCGACTGGGACTAGCGGGAAGCAATGAGCAGTTCTTC. Translation: CASSRLGLAGSNEQFF. This chain uses TRBV14 with TRBJ2-1; 13 bases agree with TRBD2. Germline values: CDR1 SGHDN, CDR2 FVKESK. The CDR3 contains 16 residues. Trimming at V came to 4 bases and at J to 6 bases, leaving 6 bases not matched to a gene.

The chain has TRBV28 and TRBJ2-7; D gene unclear. Gene TRBJ2-5 matches the end of the DNA better, so the J call may be wrong. CDR3 size: 11 residues. CDR1 is MDHEN, CDR2 SYDVKM, per germline. Here the CDR3 reads CASGRPETQYF. CDR3 sequence (DNA): TGTGCCAGCGGTAGGCCGGAGACCCAGTACTTC.

In the case of this clonotype: A much larger clonotype is one base distant, so this may be a read error. V is TRBV12-3 or TRBV12-4 and J is TRBJ1-2, with D tentatively TRBD1 (5 bases). This CDR3 spans 14 amino acids. The V end lost 5 bases, the J end lost 4 bases, and 14 bases lay between the germline ends. CDR3 coding DNA: TGTGCCAGCAGTGCCGAACTGGGGCTCTATGGCTACACCTTC. Protein product: CASSAELGLYGYTF.

Remarks on this clonotype: Its ends do not fully match the called genes, so a read error is possible. The chain employs TRBV5-1 and TRBJ1-2; 8 bases agree with TRBD1. The germline CDR1 and CDR2 sequences are SGHRS and YFSETQ. The CDR3 runs 17 residues. The CDR3, as DNA: TGCGCCAGCAACTTGGGACAGGACGATATCATTTTCTATGGCTACACCTTC. Amino acid sequence: CASNLGQDDIIFYGYTF.